This TCR beta chain was retrieved from a study of blood T cell repertoires in COVID-19. Study-wide background: COVID-19 samples, acute and convalescent, were from the United States, Italy and Spain. Nucleic acid was either cDNA or gDNA, and it came from T cells, B-cell-depleted T cells, or PBMCs.

In the authors' workflow: Cell counts per sample came from amplifying reference gene primers. The repertoire was sequenced with immunoSEQ multiplex PCR; TCRdb's copy has only in-frame clones and lacks some. V, J and clone size were drawn from that table, and D and trimming were deduced from the DNA. This table holds some 100,000 clones, about nine tenths found once. This CDR3 comprises 15 residues. V was clipped by 0 bases and J by 3 bases, with 10 bases between them. The germline V gene encodes CDR1 MNHEY and CDR2 SVGAGI. Sequences were obtained from peripheral blood. The V gene is TRBV6-5, the J gene TRBJ2-3, with D possibly TRBD2 on 5 matching bases. This TCR derives from a man between 50 and 59 years old with acute or convalescent COVID-19. The CDR3 DNA is TGTGCCAGCAGTTACTCCCGGACTCGGACAGATACGCAGTATTTT. Translating it yields CASSYSRTRTDTQYF.